This TCR beta chain originates from a study of somatic mutations in cytotoxic T cells in rheumatoid arthritis (dated by TCRdb to the late 2010s). Turning to the overall study: Right after diagnosis and prior to the start of any treatment, around 30 ml EDTA of peripheral blood was drawn from patients. Patient and control groups had essentially identical median ages. TCRB deep sequencing was performed for approximately 61 rheumatoid arthritis patients and approximately 20 healthy controls. Whether expanded CD8+ T-cell clones in untreated, newly diagnosed rheumatoid arthritis carry somatic mutations was the study question, and clonality was characterized with TCRB deep sequencing. Some V beta antibody-stained T-cell populations were flow-sorted on a FACSAria II or Sony SH800 at nearly 100% purity, and sorted V beta1+ cells also underwent TCRB sequencing. Summary of the overall study and its limitations: Viral specificity could not be ruled out by absence from virus-specific databases, and the antigen targets of the expanded CD8+ clones remained unknown. CD8+ T-cell clonality did not differ significantly between rheumatoid arthritis patients and age-matched healthy controls. Healthy controls showed no age-related increase in CD8+ clonality, whereas patients did (Spearman r ~ 0.49). In about an eighth of the roughly 60 patients the largest CD8+ clone exceeded 20% of CD8+ cells, and several identical CD8+ TCRB sequences were shared between blood and synovial fluid.

On an AutoMACS, CD4+ and CD8+ cells were isolated via positive magnetic bead selection, and their purity was verified by flow cytometry. Initial screening for clonal expansions relied on flow cytometry with a TCR V beta antibody panel, after which sorted CD8+ fractions underwent TCRB deep sequencing for characterization. Peripheral blood mononuclear cells were obtained using density gradient separation with Ficoll-Paque PLUS. DNA was extracted from CD4-enriched, CD8-enriched or PBMC samples with Nucleospin Tissue or Tissue XS kits and quantified with a Qubit 2.0 fluorometer. TCRB CDR3 sequencing used the immunoSEQ assay on genomic DNA. On the study's bioinformatics: Only a few patient CD8+ clones larger than 1% matched published virus-specific TCRB sequences when compared against them. The analyses included only productive TCRB rearrangements. Defining a clone by its unique TCRB CDR3 sequence, the study calculated clonality as a productive clonality index derived from Shannon entropy. To calculate repertoire overlap between two samples, the template counts of each clone were considered relative to each sample's total templates. A correlation with a Spearman r of roughly 0.6 was found between V-gene usage by flow cytometry and V-gene usage by TCRB sequencing. TCRdb limited this immuneACCESS table to in-frame rearrangements with V and J called. A share of clones is missing; checked studies link under half to unresolved V genes, and the rest is unexplained. V and J calls and clone size follow that table, whereas D and trimming were derived from the DNA. The sample includes some 13,000 clones, with nearly 80% observed a single time. In total, the top ten clones hold roughly 22% of the sample.

Points on this clone: Its recognized antigen is unknown. At one boundary the junction diverges from the germline segment, which might be a read error.

Source material: CD8+ T cells sorted from blood. The clonotype originates from an adult with rheumatoid arthritis.

The CDR3 protein is CASSLGDSVAYNEQFF. The nucleotide sequence is given as TGTGCTAGCAGCTTAGGCGACAGTGTGGCCTACAATGAGCAGTTCTTC. The sequence links TRBV7-7 to TRBJ2-1; matching of 5 bases hints at TRBD1 as the D gene. CDR1 and CDR2, looked up from the germline V gene (reference sequence), are SSHAT and FNYEAQ. Its CDR3 holds 16 amino acids, cysteine through phenylalanine. Only CDR3 DNA remains: 48 bases, in frame from the first base.